This T cell receptor (beta chain) was sequenced for a study of blood T cell repertoires in COVID-19. Study-wide background: From the United States, Italy and Spain came samples of acute and convalescent COVID-19.

This clone has a handful of counts. Authors' processing steps: By means of reference gene primer amplification, nucleated cell counts were estimated. Data came from immunoSEQ multiplex PCR; TCRdb stores just in-frame clones and leaves some out. V and J calls and clone size are given by that table; D and trimming were obtained from the DNA. Among approximately 190,000 clones listed, approximately 79% were seen once. Germline CDR1 is SNHLY and CDR2 is FYNNEI. This CDR3 is 16 amino acids long. Trimming took off 4 bases at V and 0 bases at J, with 13 bases between the two ends. This chain uses TRBV2 with TRBJ1-5; D unclear. The clonotype was recovered from a young man with active or convalescent COVID-19. The sequencing input was peripheral blood. CDR3 nucleotides: TGTGCCAGCAGTGCGAGCGGGAAAGGTAGCAATCAGCCCCAGCATTTT. Protein product: CASSASGKGSNQPQHF. Supplemented by reference TRBV2 and TRBJ1-5, the full variable domain reads EPEVTQTPSHQVTQMGQEVILRCVPISNHLYFYWYRQILGQKVEFLVSFYNNEISEKSEIFDDQFSVERPDGSNFTLKIRSTKLEDSAMYFCASSASGKGSNQPQHFGDGTRLSIL.